This is a list of T cell receptor beta chains from one sample in a study of blood T cell repertoires in COVID-19. Repertoires were generated with immunoSEQ multiplex PCR, while TCRdb's copy carries only in-frame clones and drops some. The repertoire holds some 390,000 clones, with around 90% as singletons. The source material was peripheral blood. Every receptor here comes from a human donor in a cohort sampled during active COVID-19. The CDR3 runs from the conserved cysteine through the conserved F or W. A D gene is named only where the DNA matches it firmly. Rows give clone size only sometimes, using once, few, many, or a class for an expanded clone.

d_gene	v_gene	abundance	j_gene	CDR3aa	CDR3nt
.	TRBV5-6	.	TRBJ1-6	CASSSGGFDNSPLHF	TGTGCCAGCAGCTCGGGGGGTTTCGATAATTCACCCCTCCACTTT
.	TRBV19	.	TRBJ1-1	CASSKTANTEAFF	TGTGCCAGTAGTAAGACAGCGAACACTGAAGCTTTCTTT
TRBD2	TRBV11-2	.	TRBJ2-7	CASSSGLAAFYEQYF	TGTGCCAGCAGCTCGGGACTAGCGGCCTTTTACGAGCAGTACTTC
TRBD1	TRBV3-1/TRBV3-2	.	TRBJ1-1	CASSPVVQGGEAFF	TGTGCCAGCAGCCCCGTGGTTCAGGGGGGTGAAGCTTTCTTT
TRBD2	TRBV3-1/TRBV3-2	.	TRBJ2-4	CASSQDRFGGGPGDIQYF	TGTGCCAGCAGCCAAGATCGGTTTGGGGGGGGACCTGGTGACATTCAGTACTTC
.	TRBV5-1	.	TRBJ2-2	CASTVAGELFF	TGCGCCAGCACCGTAGCCGGGGAGCTGTTTTTT
.	TRBV4-1	.	TRBJ1-4	CASSQGLGGLDEKLFF	TGCGCCAGCAGCCAAGGGCTCGGGGGGCTGGATGAAAAACTGTTTTTT
.	TRBV7-3	.	TRBJ2-1	CASSLSGGIYNEQFF	TGTGCCAGCAGCTTATCGGGGGGCATCTACAATGAGCAGTTCTTC
.	TRBV6-4	.	TRBJ1-2	CASAPREGEGGYTF	TGTGCCAGCGCCCCCCGCGAGGGGGAGGGTGGCTACACCTTC
.	TRBV28	.	TRBJ1-1	CASSLIGQGQNTEAFF	TGTGCCAGCAGTTTAATAGGGCAGGGCCAGAACACTGAAGCTTTCTTT
.	TRBV2	.	TRBJ1-2	CASSDLYSLWNYGYTF	TGTGCCAGCAGTGATTTGTACAGTCTCTGGAACTATGGCTACACCTTC
TRBD1	TRBV24-1	.	TRBJ2-1	CASSGTGFSNEQFF	TGTGCCTCCTCCGGGACAGGGTTTAGCAATGAGCAGTTCTTC
.	TRBV5-5	.	TRBJ1-5	CASSPTTRTTHQPQHF	TGTGCCAGCAGCCCAACAACCCGGACTACGCATCAGCCCCAGCATTTT
TRBD1	TRBV6-5	.	TRBJ2-3	CASTITQGAVDTQYF	TGTGCCAGCACTATCACACAGGGGGCTGTGGATACGCAGTATTTT
TRBD1	TRBV30	.	TRBJ1-1	CAWHTRDRGAAFF	TGTGCCTGGCATACCCGGGACAGGGGTGCGGCTTTCTTT
TRBD2	TRBV19	.	TRBJ2-3	CASSLRTSGWDTQYF	TGTGCCAGTAGTCTGAGGACTAGCGGGTGGGATACGCAGTATTTT
TRBD2	TRBV4-1	.	TRBJ2-5	CASSRGSGRVETQYF	TGCGCCAGCAGCCGTGGTAGCGGGAGGGTCGAGACCCAGTACTTC
TRBD2	TRBV9	.	TRBJ2-5	CASSVGTSGGARYQETQYF	TGTGCCAGCAGCGTAGGGACTAGCGGGGGGGCGAGATACCAAGAGACCCAGTACTTC
TRBD2	TRBV10-2	.	TRBJ2-1	CASSQTSGSGDSGQWVQFF	TGCGCCAGCAGTCAGACTAGCGGGAGCGGGGATTCGGGCCAATGGGTGCAGTTCTTC
.	TRBV14	.	TRBJ2-7	CASSQGTVLRRYF	TGTGCCAGCAGCCAAGGTACAGTACTTCGCCGGTACTTC
TRBD1	TRBV13	.	TRBJ1-1	CASSYRGIITEAFF	TGTGCCAGCAGTTACAGGGGAATAATCACTGAAGCTTTCTTT
.	TRBV6-1	.	TRBJ2-7	CASSEPIRDYEQYF	TGTGCCAGCAGTGAACCGATCAGGGACTACGAGCAGTACTTC
.	TRBV27	.	TRBJ1-2	CASSWTRLTHSYGYTF	TGTGCCAGCAGTTGGACACGACTTACCCATAGCTATGGCTACACCTTC
.	TRBV30	few	TRBJ2-6	CAWNRDRTISGANVLTF	TGTGCCTGGAATCGCGACAGGACCATCTCTGGGGCCAACGTCCTGACTTTC
.	TRBV19	.	TRBJ1-2	CASSIPRLGYTF	TGTGCCAGTAGTATACCCCGGTTGGGCTACACCTTC
TRBD2	TRBV10-2	.	TRBJ2-3	CASIGLAASTDTQYF	TGCGCCAGCATCGGCCTAGCGGCGAGCACAGATACGCAGTATTTT
.	TRBV6-2/TRBV6-3	few	TRBJ1-1	CASSSPGAGAFF	TGTGCCAGCAGTTCCCCCGGTGCAGGGGCTTTCTTT